The rows below give T cell receptor beta chains drawn from one sample of a study of blood T cell repertoires in COVID-19. TCRdb's table, derived via immunoSEQ multiplex PCR, lists solely in-frame clones and lacks some. Among under 550,000 clones listed, about 90% were seen once. Sequenced sample: peripheral blood. The source is a man younger than 35 with COVID-19, enrolled during active disease. CDR3s include the opening cysteine and the closing phenylalanine or tryptophan. Clone size is stated in some rows and not others, as once, few, many or a class when expanded.

v_gene	j_gene	abundance	CDR3aa
TRBV7-9	TRBJ1-2	once	CASSLAGQVLGYTF
TRBV15	TRBJ2-7	.	CATSRDRSSGRPEQYF
TRBV29-1	TRBJ1-1	.	CSVEELGRATFF
TRBV5-1	TRBJ2-4	.	CASSLQGTGPNIQYF
TRBV3-1/TRBV3-2	TRBJ2-1	once	CASSPGIGGNEQFF
TRBV3-1/TRBV3-2	TRBJ1-2	.	CASSQGLTGASYGYTF
TRBV7-9	TRBJ2-1	.	CASSFTGTSRVDEQFF
TRBV6-1	TRBJ1-1	.	CASSEPGQPDGTEAFF
TRBV11-1	TRBJ2-7	.	CASSPDGTSGAYEQYF
TRBV28	TRBJ2-7	.	CASRTGGIYEQYF
TRBV4-2	TRBJ2-3	.	CASSQGEMGTHSDTQYF
TRBV20-1	TRBJ2-2	.	CSARIEGELFF
TRBV10-3	TRBJ2-7	.	CAISVTGSEQYF
TRBV18	TRBJ2-7	.	CASSPTIQRGGSEQYF
TRBV4-1	TRBJ1-4	.	CASSQAGTGGSFEKLFF
TRBV6-6	TRBJ2-3	.	CASSYNSGRTDTQYF
TRBV14	TRBJ2-3	.	CASRSGTSTDTQYF
TRBV19	TRBJ1-1	.	CASSIDRNTEAFF
TRBV15	TRBJ1-2	.	CATSRGSWGEYGYTF
TRBV6-6	TRBJ2-7	.	CASSDRDRKQLGQYF
TRBV7-2	TRBJ2-7	.	CASSLQGLAGDEQYF
TRBV2	TRBJ1-6	.	CASSRDSSSYNSPLHF
TRBV6-6	TRBJ1-2	.	CASRRSRKTGSYGYTF
TRBV5-5	TRBJ2-7	.	CASSLGQSYEQYF
TRBV13	TRBJ2-3	.	CASSLGQGVGAQYF
TRBV24-1	TRBJ2-3	.	CATSGSGENGDTQYF
TRBV3-1/TRBV3-2	TRBJ1-1	.	CASSPTQKTGMNTEAFF
TRBV7-9	TRBJ2-1	.	CASREAGSSYNEQFF